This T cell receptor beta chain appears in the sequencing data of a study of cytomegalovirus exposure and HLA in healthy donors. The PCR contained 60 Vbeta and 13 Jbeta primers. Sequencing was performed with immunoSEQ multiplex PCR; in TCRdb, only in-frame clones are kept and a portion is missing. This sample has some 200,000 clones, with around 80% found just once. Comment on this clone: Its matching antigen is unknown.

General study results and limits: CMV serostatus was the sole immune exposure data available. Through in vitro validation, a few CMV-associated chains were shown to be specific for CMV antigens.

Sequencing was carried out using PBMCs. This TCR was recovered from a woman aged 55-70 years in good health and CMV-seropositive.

Here the CDR3 reads CASSLSVEQFF. The DNA of the CDR3 is TGTGCCAGCAGCTTGTCGGTGGAGCAGTTCTTC. The chain is built from TRBV5-8 and TRBJ2-1; D is unresolved. The length of the CDR3 is 11 residues. The V end lost 1 base, the J end lost 10 bases, and 6 bases lay between the germline ends. Per germline, CDR1 SGHTS and CDR2 YDEGEE.